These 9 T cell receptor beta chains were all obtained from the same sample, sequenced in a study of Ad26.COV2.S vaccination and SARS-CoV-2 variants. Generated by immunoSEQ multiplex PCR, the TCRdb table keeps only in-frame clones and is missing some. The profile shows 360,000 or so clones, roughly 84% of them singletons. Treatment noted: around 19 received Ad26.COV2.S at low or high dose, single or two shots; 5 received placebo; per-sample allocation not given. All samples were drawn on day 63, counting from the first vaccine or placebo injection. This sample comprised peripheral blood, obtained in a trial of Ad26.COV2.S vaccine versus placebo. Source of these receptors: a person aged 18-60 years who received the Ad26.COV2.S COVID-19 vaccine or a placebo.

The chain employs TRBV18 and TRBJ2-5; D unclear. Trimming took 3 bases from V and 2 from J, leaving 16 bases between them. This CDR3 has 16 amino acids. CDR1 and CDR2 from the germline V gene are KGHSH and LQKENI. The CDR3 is CASSPLGSSRQETQYF. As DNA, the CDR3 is TGTGCCAGCTCACCCCTGGGGTCATCCCGACAAGAGACCCAGTACTTC.

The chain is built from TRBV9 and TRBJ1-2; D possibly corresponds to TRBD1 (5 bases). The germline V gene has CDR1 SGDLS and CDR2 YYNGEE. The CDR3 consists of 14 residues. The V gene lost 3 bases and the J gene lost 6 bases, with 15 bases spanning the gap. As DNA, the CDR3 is TGTGCCAGCAGCGCTGGAAGGGGTCCGGATGGCTACACCTTC. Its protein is CASSAGRGPDGYTF.

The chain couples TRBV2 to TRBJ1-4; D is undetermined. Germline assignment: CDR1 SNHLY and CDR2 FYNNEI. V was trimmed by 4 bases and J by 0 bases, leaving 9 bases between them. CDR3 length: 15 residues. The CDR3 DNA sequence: TGTGCCAGCAGTGGGGGAAGAACAACTAATGAAAAACTGTTTTTT. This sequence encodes CASSGGRTTNEKLFF.

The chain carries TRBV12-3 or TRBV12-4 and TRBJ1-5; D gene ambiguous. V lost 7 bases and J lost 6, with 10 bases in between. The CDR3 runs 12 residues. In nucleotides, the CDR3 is TGTGCCAGCACGCGCGAAAGTCAGCCCCAGCATTTT. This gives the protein CASTRESQPQHF.

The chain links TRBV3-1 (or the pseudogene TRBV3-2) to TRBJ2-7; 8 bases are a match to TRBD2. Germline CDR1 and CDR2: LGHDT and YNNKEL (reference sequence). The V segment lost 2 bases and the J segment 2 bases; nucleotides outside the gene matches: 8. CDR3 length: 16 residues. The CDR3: CASSQFSRGAPYEQYF. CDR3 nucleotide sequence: TGTGCCAGCAGCCAATTTTCGCGGGGGGCCCCCTACGAGCAGTACTTC.

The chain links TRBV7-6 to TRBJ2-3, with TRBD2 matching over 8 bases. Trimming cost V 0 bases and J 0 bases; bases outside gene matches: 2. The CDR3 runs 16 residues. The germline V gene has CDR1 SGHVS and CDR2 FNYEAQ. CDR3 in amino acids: CASSLALAGSTDTQYF. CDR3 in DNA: TGTGCCAGCAGCTTAGCGTTAGCGGGAAGCACAGATACGCAGTATTTT.

The CDR3 loop is CASSVSTLDTGELFF. The CDR3 DNA sequence: TGTGCCAGCAGCGTTAGCACCCTAGATACCGGGGAGCTGTTTTTT. The chain is built from TRBV9 and TRBJ2-2; D uncertain. Germline V lookup: CDR1 SGDLS, CDR2 YYNGEE. Trimming pared 2 bases from V and 5 bases from J, leaving 13 bases between. The CDR3 covers 15 residues.

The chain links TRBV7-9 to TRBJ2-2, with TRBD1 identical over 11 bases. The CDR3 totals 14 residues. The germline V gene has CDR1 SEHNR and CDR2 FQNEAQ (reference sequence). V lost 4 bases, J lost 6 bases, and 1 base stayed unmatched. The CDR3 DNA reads TGTGCCAGCAGCTCGGGACAGGGGGCCGGGGAGCTGTTTTTT. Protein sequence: CASSSGQGAGELFF.

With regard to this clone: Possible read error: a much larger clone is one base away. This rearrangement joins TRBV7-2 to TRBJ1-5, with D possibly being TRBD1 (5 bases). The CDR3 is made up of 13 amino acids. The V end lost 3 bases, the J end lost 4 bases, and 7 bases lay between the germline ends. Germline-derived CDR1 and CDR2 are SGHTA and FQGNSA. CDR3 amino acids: CASSLGPNQPQHF. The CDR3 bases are TGTGCCAGCAGCTTGGGACCGAATCAGCCCCAGCATTTT.